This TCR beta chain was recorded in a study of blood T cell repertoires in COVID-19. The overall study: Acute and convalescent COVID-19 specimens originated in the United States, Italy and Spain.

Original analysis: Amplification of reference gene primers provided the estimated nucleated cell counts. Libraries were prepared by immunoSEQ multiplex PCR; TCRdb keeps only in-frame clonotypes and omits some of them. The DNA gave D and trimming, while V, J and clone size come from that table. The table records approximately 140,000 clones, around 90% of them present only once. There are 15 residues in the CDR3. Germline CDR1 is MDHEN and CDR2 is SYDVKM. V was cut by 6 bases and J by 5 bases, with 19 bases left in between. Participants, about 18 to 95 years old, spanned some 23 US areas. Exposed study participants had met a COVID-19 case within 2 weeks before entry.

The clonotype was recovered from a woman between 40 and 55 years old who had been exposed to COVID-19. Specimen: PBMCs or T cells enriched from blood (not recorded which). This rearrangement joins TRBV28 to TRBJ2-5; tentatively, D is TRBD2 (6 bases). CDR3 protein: CASSPDSGGRETQYF. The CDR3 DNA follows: TGTGCCAGCAGCCCTGACTCAGGTGGGAGGGAGACCCAGTACTTC.